Included here is one T cell receptor beta chain sequence, with context. This sample is part of a study of OX40 agonist ivuxolimab in advanced cancers. Here immunoSEQ multiplex PCR was the method, and the copy in TCRdb shows in-frame clones only, minus some. The repertoire holds approximately 22,000 clones, 80% to 90% seen once, with around a quarter in the top ten. The receptor comes from an adult with an advanced solid tumor such as melanoma, head and neck, liver or kidney cancer. The sequences come from CD4+ or CD8+ T cells sorted from blood, collected in a trial of the OX40 agonist ivuxolimab.

The CDR3 reads CASSLLAGGYNEQFF. For the CDR3, the DNA is TGTGCCAGCAGCTTACTAGCGGGGGGGTACAATGAGCAGTTCTTC. The J gene is TRBJ2-1, the V gene TRBV5-6, with 13 bases matching TRBD2. The CDR3 extends over 15 amino acids. Germline lookup yields CDR1 SGHDT and CDR2 YYEEEE. Germline trimming cut 2 bases from V and 4 bases from J; bases unmatched to any gene: 0. The full variable domain, completed using reference TRBV5-6 and TRBJ2-1, is DAGVTQSPTHLIKTRGQQVTLRCSPKSGHDTVSWYQQALGQGPQFIFQYYEEEERQRGNFPDRFSGHQFPNYSSELNVNALLLGDSALYLCASSLLAGGYNEQFFGPGTRLTVL.